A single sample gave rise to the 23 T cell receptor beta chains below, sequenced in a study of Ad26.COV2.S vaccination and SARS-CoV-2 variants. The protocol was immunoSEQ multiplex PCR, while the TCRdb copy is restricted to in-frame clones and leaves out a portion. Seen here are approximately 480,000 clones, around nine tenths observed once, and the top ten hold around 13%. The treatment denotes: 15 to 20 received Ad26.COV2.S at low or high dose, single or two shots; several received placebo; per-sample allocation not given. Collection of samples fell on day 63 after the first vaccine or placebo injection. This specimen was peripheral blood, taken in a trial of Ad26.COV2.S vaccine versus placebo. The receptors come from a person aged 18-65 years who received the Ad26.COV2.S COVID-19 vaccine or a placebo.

The CDR3 DNA is TGCAGCGTTCGGGGGACAGGGGGCGATGAGCAGTTCTTC. This codes for CSVRGTGGDEQFF. This chain connects TRBV29-1 to TRBJ2-1; 12 nucleotides agree with TRBD1. Germline V gives CDR1 SQVTM, CDR2 ANQGSEA. This CDR3 spans 13 amino acids. The trim removed 5 bases at V and 8 bases at J, leaving 4 bases unmatched.

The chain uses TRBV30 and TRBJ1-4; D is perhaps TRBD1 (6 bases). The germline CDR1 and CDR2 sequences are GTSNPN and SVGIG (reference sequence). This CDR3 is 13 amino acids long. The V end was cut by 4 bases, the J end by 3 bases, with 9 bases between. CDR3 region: CAWKGGPNEKLFF. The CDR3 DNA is TGTGCCTGGAAAGGGGGTCCTAATGAAAAACTGTTTTTT.

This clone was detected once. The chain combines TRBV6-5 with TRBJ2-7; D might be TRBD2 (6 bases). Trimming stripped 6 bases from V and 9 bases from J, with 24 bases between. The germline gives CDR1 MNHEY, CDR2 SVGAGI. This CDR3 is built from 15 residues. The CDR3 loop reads CASSVDPLRGGVQYF. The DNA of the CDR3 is TGTGCCAGCAGCGTAGACCCTCTACGGGGCGGGGTGCAGTACTTC.

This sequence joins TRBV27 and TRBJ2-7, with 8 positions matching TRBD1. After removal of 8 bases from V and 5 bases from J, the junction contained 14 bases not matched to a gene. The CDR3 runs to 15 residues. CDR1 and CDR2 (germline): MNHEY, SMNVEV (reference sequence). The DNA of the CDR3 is TGTGCCAGCCTCCCCCAATGGGACAGGTCCGACGAGCAGTACTTC. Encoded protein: CASLPQWDRSDEQYF.

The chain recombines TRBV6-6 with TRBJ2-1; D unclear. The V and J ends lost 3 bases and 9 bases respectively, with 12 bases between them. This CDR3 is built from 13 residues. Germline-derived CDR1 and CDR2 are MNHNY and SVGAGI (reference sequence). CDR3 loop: CASSYVNPPEQFF. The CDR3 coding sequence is TGTGCCAGCAGTTATGTTAACCCGCCTGAGCAGTTCTTC.

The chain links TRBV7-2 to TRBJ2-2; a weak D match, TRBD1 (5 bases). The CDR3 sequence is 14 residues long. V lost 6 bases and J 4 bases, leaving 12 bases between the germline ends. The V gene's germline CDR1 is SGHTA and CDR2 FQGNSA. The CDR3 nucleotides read TGTGCCAGCAGTTCGGACAAGCCCACCGGGGAGCTGTTTTTT. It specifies CASSSDKPTGELFF.

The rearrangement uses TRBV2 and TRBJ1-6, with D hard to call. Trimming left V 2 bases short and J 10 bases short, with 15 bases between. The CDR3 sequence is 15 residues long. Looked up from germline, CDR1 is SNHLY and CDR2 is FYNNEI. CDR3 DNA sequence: TGTGCCAGCAGTGAACAATCCGTCGTGGGCTCACCCCTCCACTTT. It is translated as CASSEQSVVGSPLHF.

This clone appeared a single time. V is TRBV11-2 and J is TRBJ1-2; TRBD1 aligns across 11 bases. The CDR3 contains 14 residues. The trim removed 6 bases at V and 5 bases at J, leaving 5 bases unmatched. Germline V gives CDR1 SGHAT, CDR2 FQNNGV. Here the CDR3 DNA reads TGTGCCAGCAGACGGACAGGGGGCGATTATGGCTACACCTTC. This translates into CASRRTGGDYGYTF.

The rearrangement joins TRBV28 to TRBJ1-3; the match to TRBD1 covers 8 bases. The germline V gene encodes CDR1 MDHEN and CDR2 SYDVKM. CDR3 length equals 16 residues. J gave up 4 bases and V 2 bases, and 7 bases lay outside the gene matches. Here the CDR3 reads CASSLVVGQGGNTIYF. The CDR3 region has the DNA TGTGCCAGCAGTTTAGTAGTCGGACAGGGAGGAAACACCATATATTTT.

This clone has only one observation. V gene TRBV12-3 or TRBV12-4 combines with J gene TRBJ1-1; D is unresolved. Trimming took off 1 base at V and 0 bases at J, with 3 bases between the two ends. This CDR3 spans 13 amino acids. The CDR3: CASSLVMNTEAFF. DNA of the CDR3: TGTGCCAGCAGTTTAGTTATGAACACTGAAGCTTTCTTT.

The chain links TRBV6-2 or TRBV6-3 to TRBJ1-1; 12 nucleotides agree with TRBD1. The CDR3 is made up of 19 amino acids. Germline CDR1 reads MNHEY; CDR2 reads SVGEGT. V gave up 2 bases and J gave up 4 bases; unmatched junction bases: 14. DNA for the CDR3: TGTGCCAGCAGTTACCCCACCGGGACAGGGGGCGCTCGAGGCACTGAAGCTTTCTTT. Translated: CASSYPTGTGGARGTEAFF.

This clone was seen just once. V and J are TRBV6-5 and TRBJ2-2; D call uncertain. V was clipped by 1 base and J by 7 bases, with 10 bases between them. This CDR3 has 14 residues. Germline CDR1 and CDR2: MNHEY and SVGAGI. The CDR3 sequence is CASSYFTGHGELFF. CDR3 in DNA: TGTGCCAGCAGTTACTTTACGGGTCACGGGGAGCTGTTTTTT.

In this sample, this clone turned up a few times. In DNA form, the CDR3 reads TGTGCCAGCAGCCCAAAGGGGGCTACGTCCTACAATGAGCAGTTCTTC. Translating it yields CASSPKGATSYNEQFF. This chain links TRBV6-2 or TRBV6-3 with TRBJ2-1; 7 bases fit TRBD1. CDR3 length: 16 amino acids. Germline V gene lookup returns CDR1 MNHEY and CDR2 SVGEGT. V gave up 6 bases and J gave up 1 base; unmatched junction bases: 9.

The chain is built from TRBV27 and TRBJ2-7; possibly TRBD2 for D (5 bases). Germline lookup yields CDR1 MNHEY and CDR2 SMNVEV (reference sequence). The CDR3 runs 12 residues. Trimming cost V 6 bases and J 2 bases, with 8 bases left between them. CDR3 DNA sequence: TGTGCCAGCAGCCCGGGGACCTACGAGCAGTACTTC. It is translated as CASSPGTYEQYF.

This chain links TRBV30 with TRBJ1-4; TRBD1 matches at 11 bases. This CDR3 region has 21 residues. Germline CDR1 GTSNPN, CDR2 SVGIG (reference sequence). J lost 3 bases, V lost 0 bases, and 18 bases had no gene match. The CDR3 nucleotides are TGTGCCTGGAGTGTATTTATTTGGACAGGGGGCTTGCCTTCAGCTAATGAAAAACTGTTTTTT. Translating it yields CAWSVFIWTGGLPSANEKLFF.

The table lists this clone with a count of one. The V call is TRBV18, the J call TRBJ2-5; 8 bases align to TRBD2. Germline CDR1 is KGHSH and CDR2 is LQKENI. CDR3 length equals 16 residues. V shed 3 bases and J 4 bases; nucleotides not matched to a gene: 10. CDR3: CASSPVVSLAGETQYF. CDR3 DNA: TGTGCCAGCTCACCCGTCGTCAGCCTAGCGGGAGAGACCCAGTACTTC.

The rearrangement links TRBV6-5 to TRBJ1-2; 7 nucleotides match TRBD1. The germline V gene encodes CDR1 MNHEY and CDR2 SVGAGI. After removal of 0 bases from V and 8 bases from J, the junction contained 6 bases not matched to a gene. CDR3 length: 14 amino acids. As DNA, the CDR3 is TGTGCCAGCAGTTACTCTCTCCAGGGACAGGGCTACACCTTC. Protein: CASSYSLQGQGYTF.

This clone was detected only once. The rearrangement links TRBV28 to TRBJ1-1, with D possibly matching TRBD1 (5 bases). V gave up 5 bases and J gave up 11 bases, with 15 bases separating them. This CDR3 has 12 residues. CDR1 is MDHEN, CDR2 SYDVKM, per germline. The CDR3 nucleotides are TGTGCCAGCAGTCTTAATTTGGGGGAGGCTTTCTTT. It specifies CASSLNLGEAFF.

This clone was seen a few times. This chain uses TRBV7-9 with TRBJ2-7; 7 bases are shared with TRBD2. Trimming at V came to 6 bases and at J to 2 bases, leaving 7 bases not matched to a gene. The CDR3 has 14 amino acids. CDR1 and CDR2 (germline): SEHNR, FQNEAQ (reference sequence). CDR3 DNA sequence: TGTGCCAGCAGACCATACGGGAGGCCCTACGAGCAGTACTTC. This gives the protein CASRPYGRPYEQYF.

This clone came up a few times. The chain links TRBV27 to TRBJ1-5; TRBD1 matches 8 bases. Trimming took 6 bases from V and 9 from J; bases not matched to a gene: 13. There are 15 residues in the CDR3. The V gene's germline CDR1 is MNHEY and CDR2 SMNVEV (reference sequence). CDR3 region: CASRRGQGVLRPQHF. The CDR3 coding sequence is TGTGCCAGCAGACGCGGACAGGGCGTTTTAAGGCCCCAGCATTTT.

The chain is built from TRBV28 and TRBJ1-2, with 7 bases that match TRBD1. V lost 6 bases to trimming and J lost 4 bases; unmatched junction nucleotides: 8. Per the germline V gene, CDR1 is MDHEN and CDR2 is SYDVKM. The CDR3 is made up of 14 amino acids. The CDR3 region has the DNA TGTGCCAGCAGCAGGCCGGGACAGAGCTATGGCTACACCTTC. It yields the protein CASSRPGQSYGYTF.

This chain's CDR3 is CSVEMGPRTAEAFF. CDR3 bases: TGCAGCGTTGAAATGGGCCCCCGGACCGCTGAAGCTTTCTTT. The chain recombines TRBV29-1 with TRBJ1-1, with D unresolved. The V gene's germline CDR1 is SQVTM and CDR2 ANQGSEA. V lost 2 bases and J lost 6, with 16 bases in between. The CDR3 is 14 residues long. Looking up the rest from reference TRBV29-1 and TRBJ1-1 gives the full variable domain: SAVISQKPSRDICQRGTSLTIQCQVDSQVTMMFWYRQQPGQSLTLIATANQGSEATYESGFVIDKFPISRPNLTFSTLTVSNMSPEDSSIYLCSVEMGPRTAEAFFGQGTRLTVV.

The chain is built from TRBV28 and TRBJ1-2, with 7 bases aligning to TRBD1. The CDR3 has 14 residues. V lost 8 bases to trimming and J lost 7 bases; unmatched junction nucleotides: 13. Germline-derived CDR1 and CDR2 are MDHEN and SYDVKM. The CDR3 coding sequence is TGTGCCAGCTTCTCAACGCTAGGGGGCGGTGGCTACACCTTC. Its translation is CASFSTLGGGGYTF.